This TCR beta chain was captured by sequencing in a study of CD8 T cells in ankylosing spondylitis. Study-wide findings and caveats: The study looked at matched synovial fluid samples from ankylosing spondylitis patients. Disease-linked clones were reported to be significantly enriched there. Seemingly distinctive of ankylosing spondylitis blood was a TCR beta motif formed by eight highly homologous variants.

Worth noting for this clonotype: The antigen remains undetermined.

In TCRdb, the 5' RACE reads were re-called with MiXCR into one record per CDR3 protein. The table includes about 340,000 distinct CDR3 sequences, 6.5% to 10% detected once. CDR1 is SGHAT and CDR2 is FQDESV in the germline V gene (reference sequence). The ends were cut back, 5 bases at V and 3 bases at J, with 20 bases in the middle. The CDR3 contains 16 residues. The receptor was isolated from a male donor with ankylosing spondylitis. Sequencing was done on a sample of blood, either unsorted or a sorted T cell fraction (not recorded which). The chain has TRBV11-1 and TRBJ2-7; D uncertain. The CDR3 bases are TGTGCCAGCAGCCCGAACCGGGCCAGCAGAGGCTACGAGCAGTACTTC. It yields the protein CASSPNRASRGYEQYF. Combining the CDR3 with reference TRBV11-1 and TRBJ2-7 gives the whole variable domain EAEVAQSPRYKITEKSQAVAFWCDPISGHATLYWYRQILGQGPELLVQFQDESVVDDSQLPKDRFSAERLKGVDSTLKIQPAELGDSAMYLCASSPNRASRGYEQYFGPGTRLTVT.